These 23 T cell receptor beta chains share one sample of origin, sequenced in a study of shared clonotypes between healthy human individuals (dated by TCRdb to 2020 to 2022). Libraries were constructed by the immunoSEQ multiplex PCR assay. Held by TCRdb, this immuneACCESS table contains in-frame sequences only and omits some clones. Under half of the omission traces to an unresolved V gene where checked; the cause of the rest is unknown. This sample lists 2.3 million or so clones; 85% to 95% were detected once. Of the sample, 0.3% to 0.4% falls within the top ten clones. Sequenced input: naive CD4+ T cells from PBMCs. Reading the label with the study, this specimen's cell subset or site is: CD45RA+ positively selected. The receptors originated from a man between 18 and 35 years old in good health. Some clones in this sample may be carry-over from other donors' samples.

The chain uses TRBV5-1 and TRBJ2-6; 10 bases agree with TRBD1. After removal of 4 bases from V and 3 bases from J, the junction contained 10 bases not matched to a gene. Per the germline V gene, CDR1 is SGHRS and CDR2 is YFSETQ. The CDR3 sequence is 18 residues long. The CDR3 spells CASSGTRQGALGANVLTF. CDR3 DNA: TGCGCCAGCAGCGGAACAAGACAGGGGGCGCTTGGGGCCAACGTCCTGACTTTC.

This chain uses TRBV28 with TRBJ2-5; TRBD2 aligns across 12 bases. The CDR3 is made up of 15 amino acids. With V trimmed by 6 bases and J by 5 bases, 7 bases remained unmatched. Per the germline V gene, CDR1 is MDHEN and CDR2 is SYDVKM. The chain's CDR3 is CASSQRLAGVETQYF. For the CDR3, the DNA is TGTGCCAGCAGCCAACGACTAGCGGGAGTGGAGACCCAGTACTTC.

V gene TRBV18 combines with J gene TRBJ1-1, with D possibly matching TRBD1 (6 bases). The length of the CDR3 is 18 residues. CDR1 and CDR2 (germline): KGHSH, LQKENI. Between the trimmed V and J ends, which lost 4 bases and 0 bases, there was a span of 21 bases. The CDR3 sequence is CASSLHIAGEGVNTEAFF. CDR3 in DNA: TGTGCCAGCTCACTGCATATTGCAGGAGAGGGGGTGAACACTGAAGCTTTCTTT.

The chain links TRBV5-5 to TRBJ2-5; D gene unclear. CDR3 size: 12 residues. CDR1 is SGHKS and CDR2 is YYEKEE in the germline V gene (reference sequence). V lost 0 bases to trimming and J lost 5 bases, with 5 bases between them. The DNA for the CDR3 is TGTGCCAGCAGCTTGGCGGTGGAGACCCAGTACTTC. Amino acids: CASSLAVETQYF.

CDR3 nucleotides: TGCGCCAGCAGCGAAATTACGGGGGGAAATGGGGAGACCCAGTACTTC. The encoded protein is CASSEITGGNGETQYF. This chain connects TRBV4-1 to TRBJ2-5; 7 nucleotides agree with TRBD2. The CDR3 loop spans 16 amino acids. Trimming cost V 5 bases and J 5 bases; bases outside gene matches: 14. The germline gives CDR1 MGHRA, CDR2 YSYEKL.

Comment on this clone: Other DNA variants within this sample encode the same CDR3. V usage is TRBV18 and J usage is TRBJ2-1, with D perhaps TRBD1 (5 bases). Trimming cost V 0 bases and J 10 bases, with 7 bases left between them. The germline CDR1 and CDR2 sequences are KGHSH and LQKENI. The CDR3 has 12 amino acids. CDR3 amino acids: CASSPPAGEQFF. Written as DNA, the CDR3 is TGTGCCAGCTCACCACCGGCAGGGGAGCAGTTCTTC.

V gene TRBV10-3 combines with J gene TRBJ2-1; D is ambiguous. The CDR3 consists of 14 residues. The germline V gene encodes CDR1 ENHRY and CDR2 SYGVKD. V lost 3 bases to trimming and J lost 2 bases, with 8 bases between them. The CDR3 DNA follows: TGTGCCATCAGTGACGGCCAGGCCTACAATGAGCAGTTCTTC. Translated: CAISDGQAYNEQFF.

The J gene is TRBJ2-2, the V gene TRBV29-1; unclear D gene. CDR3 length: 14 residues. Per the germline V gene, CDR1 is SQVTM and CDR2 is ANQGSEA. V was trimmed by 0 bases and J by 1 base, leaving 6 bases between them. CDR3 residues: CSVEDLENTGELFF. The DNA for the CDR3 is TGCAGCGTTGAAGATTTGGAGAACACCGGGGAGCTGTTTTTT.

In the case of this clone: The same CDR3 can be traced to other DNA sequences in this sample. The chain couples TRBV18 to TRBJ1-5, with D uncertain. Germline CDR1 and CDR2: KGHSH and LQKENI. Trimming shortened V by 1 base and J by 7 bases, and 8 bases separated the two germline ends. This CDR3 is 13 amino acids long. CDR3 residues: CASSPQGSQPQHF. The CDR3 DNA sequence: TGTGCCAGCTCACCACAGGGTTCCCAGCCCCAGCATTTT.

The rearrangement links TRBV7-9 to TRBJ1-1, with no clear D. V lost 4 bases to trimming and J lost 0 bases, with 12 bases between them. The CDR3 runs 15 residues. Germline V gene data show CDR1 as SEHNR and CDR2 as FQNEAQ (reference sequence). CDR3 sequence (DNA): TGTGCCAGCAGCTATCGGCAGGCTATGAACACTGAAGCTTTCTTT. It specifies CASSYRQAMNTEAFF.

This chain joins TRBV6-1 and TRBJ2-5; D not resolved. CDR1 and CDR2 (germline): MNHNS, SASEGT. The ends were cut back, 3 bases at V and 5 bases at J, with 16 bases in the middle. CDR3 length: 15 residues. The CDR3 loop is CASSDIDRPQETQYF. The CDR3 nucleotides read TGTGCCAGCAGTGACATTGACCGACCCCAGGAGACCCAGTACTTC.

V usage is TRBV28 and J usage is TRBJ1-4; D is undetermined. V was cut by 11 bases and J by 4 bases, with 11 bases left in between. Germline V lookup: CDR1 MDHEN, CDR2 SYDVKM. This CDR3 has 12 amino acids. In DNA, the CDR3 is TGTGCCTGCTTAGCCCTTAATGAAAAACTGTTTTTT. Translating gives CACLALNEKLFF. The variable domain in full, with the rest retrieved from reference TRBV28 and TRBJ1-4, is DVKVTQSSRYLVKRTGEKVFLECVQDMDHENMFWYRQDPGLGLRLIYFSYDVKMKEKGDIPEGYSVSREKKERFSLILESASTNQTSMYLCACLALNEKLFFGSGTQLSVL.

On this clone: Other DNA sequences from this sample encode an identical CDR3 as well. This chain connects TRBV5-1 to TRBJ1-2, with 8 bases matching TRBD1. This CDR3 has 14 amino acids. Trimming cost V 3 bases and J 3 bases; bases outside gene matches: 4. Germline-derived CDR1 and CDR2 are SGHRS and YFSETQ. The CDR3 is CASSSDRADYGYTF. The DNA for the CDR3 is TGCGCCAGCAGCTCGGACAGGGCCGACTATGGCTACACCTTC.

DNA of the CDR3: TGTGCCAGCAGCTTGGCGTGGGACCCCGCCTACGAGCAGTACTTC. It encodes CASSLAWDPAYEQYF. The chain recombines TRBV7-2 with TRBJ2-7; D tentatively reads TRBD1 or TRBD2 (5 bases each). Germline V gene data show CDR1 as SGHTA and CDR2 as FQGNSA. Trimming left V 3 bases short and J 2 bases short, with 14 bases between. The CDR3 extends over 15 amino acids.

V and J are TRBV11-2 and TRBJ1-2; D is unclear. Trimming cost V 3 bases and J 4 bases, with 9 bases left between them. This CDR3 spans 13 amino acids. Germline V lookup: CDR1 SGHAT, CDR2 FQNNGV. CDR3 DNA sequence: TGTGCCAGCAGCTTGGTCGGCAGCTATGGCTACACCTTC. This sequence encodes CASSLVGSYGYTF.

The gene calls are TRBV19 and TRBJ1-4; the D is unclear. The CDR3 loop spans 14 amino acids. Germline assignment: CDR1 LNHDA and CDR2 SQIVND (reference sequence). V gave up 7 bases and J gave up 4 bases, with 13 bases separating them. As DNA, the CDR3 is TGTGCCAGTACCAGCCGGCACCTTAATGAAAAACTGTTTTTT. Its translation is CASTSRHLNEKLFF. Based on the CDR3 plus reference TRBV19 and TRBJ1-4, the full variable domain is DGGITQSPKYLFRKEGQNVTLSCEQNLNHDAMYWYRQDPGQGLRLIYYSQIVNDFQKGDIAEGYSVSREKKESFPLTVTSAQKNPTAFYLCASTSRHLNEKLFFGSGTQLSVL.

This clone was recorded once. The rearrangement joins TRBV28 to TRBJ2-7; 8 bases line up with TRBD1. This CDR3 contains 14 residues. Germline V gene sequence: CDR1 MDHEN, CDR2 SYDVKM. V trimming: 0 bases; J trimming: 5 bases; junction bases outside the gene matches: 3. CDR3 sequence reads: CASSLWDRVHEQYF. The CDR3 region has the DNA TGTGCCAGCAGTTTATGGGACAGGGTCCACGAGCAGTACTTC. Variable domain in full (rest from reference TRBV28 and TRBJ2-7): DVKVTQSSRYLVKRTGEKVFLECVQDMDHENMFWYRQDPGLGLRLIYFSYDVKMKEKGDIPEGYSVSREKKERFSLILESASTNQTSMYLCASSLWDRVHEQYFGPGTRLTVT.

This clone has just one count. The CDR3 spells CASTEFGGGNTIYF. CDR3 nucleotide sequence: TGCGCCAGCACCGAATTTGGAGGTGGAAACACCATATATTTT. The gene calls are TRBV5-1 and TRBJ1-3; D not resolved. This CDR3 has 14 amino acids. The V and J ends lost 6 bases and 3 bases respectively, with 13 bases between them. Looked up from germline, CDR1 is SGHRS and CDR2 is YFSETQ. Variable domain in full (rest from reference TRBV5-1 and TRBJ1-3): KAGVTQTPRYLIKTRGQQVTLSCSPISGHRSVSWYQQTPGQGLQFLFEYFSETQRNKGNFPGRFSGRQFSNSRSEMNVSTLELGDSALYLCASTEFGGGNTIYFGEGSWLTVV.

The rearrangement joins TRBV11-2 to TRBJ2-7; 8 bases align to TRBD2. V was clipped by 5 bases and J by 4 bases; unmatched bases: 4. CDR1 and CDR2 (germline): SGHAT, FQNNGV. The CDR3 is 13 amino acids. CDR3 protein: CASSQSGSYEQYF. The DNA for the CDR3 is TGTGCCAGCAGCCAAAGCGGGAGTTACGAGCAGTACTTC.

V usage is TRBV28 and J usage is TRBJ1-4, with D unresolved. The length of the CDR3 is 17 residues. V lost 6 bases, J lost 0 bases, and 17 bases lay in between. Looked up from germline, CDR1 is MDHEN and CDR2 is SYDVKM. For the CDR3, the DNA is TGTGCCAGCAGCCACGGTGGTGGGCGGTCAACTAATGAAAAACTGTTTTTT. It yields the protein CASSHGGGRSTNEKLFF. The variable domain in full, completed from reference TRBV28 and TRBJ1-4, reads DVKVTQSSRYLVKRTGEKVFLECVQDMDHENMFWYRQDPGLGLRLIYFSYDVKMKEKGDIPEGYSVSREKKERFSLILESASTNQTSMYLCASSHGGGRSTNEKLFFGSGTQLSVL.

The rearrangement joins TRBV28 to TRBJ2-5, with D possibly matching TRBD1 (6 bases). In germline, CDR1 is MDHEN, CDR2 SYDVKM. With 3 bases removed from V and 2 bases from J, the gap between germline ends came to 16 bases. The CDR3 totals 16 residues. The CDR3 reads CASSLSSGTPQETQYF. The CDR3 DNA sequence: TGTGCCAGCAGTTTGAGTTCTGGGACACCTCAAGAGACCCAGTACTTC.

The chain employs TRBV7-3 and TRBJ2-2; 9 positions agree with TRBD1. CDR3 size: 17 residues. CDR1 and CDR2 (germline): SGHTA, FQGTGA. Trimming took 5 bases from V and 2 from J; bases not matched to a gene: 9. The CDR3 loop is CASSPPRDRANTGELFF. Written as DNA, the CDR3 is TGTGCCAGCAGCCCTCCCCGGGACAGGGCTAACACCGGGGAGCTGTTTTTT. Complete variable domain (other parts from reference TRBV7-3 and TRBJ2-2): GAGVSQTPSNKVTEKGKYVELRCDPISGHTALYWYRQSLGQGPEFLIYFQGTGAADDSGLPNDRFFAVRPEGSVSTLKIQRTERGDSAVYLCASSPPRDRANTGELFFGEGSRLTVL.

This chain's CDR3 is CASSPRTGGNSGNTIYF. DNA of the CDR3: TGTGCCAGCTCACCGAGGACAGGGGGGAACTCTGGAAACACCATATATTTT. This rearrangement joins TRBV18 to TRBJ1-3, with TRBD1 matching 10 bases. The CDR3 sequence is 17 residues long. Trimming removed 3 bases from V and 0 bases from J; junction bases left unmatched: 5. The germline CDR1 and CDR2 sequences are KGHSH and LQKENI.